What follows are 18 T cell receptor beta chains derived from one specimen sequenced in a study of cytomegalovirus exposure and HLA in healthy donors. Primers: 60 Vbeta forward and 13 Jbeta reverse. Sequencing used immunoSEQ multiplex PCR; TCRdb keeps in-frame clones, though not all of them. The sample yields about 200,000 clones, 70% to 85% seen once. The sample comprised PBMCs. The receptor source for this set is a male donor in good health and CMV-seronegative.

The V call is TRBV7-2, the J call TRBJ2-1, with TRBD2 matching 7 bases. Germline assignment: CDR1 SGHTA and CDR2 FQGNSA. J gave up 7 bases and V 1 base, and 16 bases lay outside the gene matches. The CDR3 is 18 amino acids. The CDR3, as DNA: TGTGCCAGCAGCTTAGATTTCATGTGGTCTAGCGGACGGAATGAGCAGTTCTTC. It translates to CASSLDFMWSSGRNEQFF.

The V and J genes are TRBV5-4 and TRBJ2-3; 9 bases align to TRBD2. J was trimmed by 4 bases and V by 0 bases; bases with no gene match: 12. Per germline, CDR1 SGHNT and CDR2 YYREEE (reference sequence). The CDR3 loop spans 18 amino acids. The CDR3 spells CASSLARRGAGGPDTQYF. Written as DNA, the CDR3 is TGTGCCAGCAGCTTGGCCCGCCGGGGAGCGGGAGGCCCAGATACGCAGTATTTT.

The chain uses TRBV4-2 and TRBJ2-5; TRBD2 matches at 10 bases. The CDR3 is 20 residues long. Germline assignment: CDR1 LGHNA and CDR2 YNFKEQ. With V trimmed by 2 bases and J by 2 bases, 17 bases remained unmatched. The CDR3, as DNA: TGTGCCAGCAGCCAAACCACTTTCCAATGGGGACTAGCGCCACAAGAGACCCAGTACTTC. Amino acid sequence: CASSQTTFQWGLAPQETQYF.

DNA for the CDR3: TGTGCCAGTAGGGACAGTAACAATCAGCCCCAGCATTTT. Amino acids: CASRDSNNQPQHF. This chain joins TRBV19 and TRBJ1-5; TRBD1 is a possible D gene (6 bases). This CDR3 is built from 13 residues. Trimming shortened V by 6 bases and J by 3 bases, and 9 bases separated the two germline ends. Germline V gives CDR1 LNHDA, CDR2 SQIVND (reference sequence).

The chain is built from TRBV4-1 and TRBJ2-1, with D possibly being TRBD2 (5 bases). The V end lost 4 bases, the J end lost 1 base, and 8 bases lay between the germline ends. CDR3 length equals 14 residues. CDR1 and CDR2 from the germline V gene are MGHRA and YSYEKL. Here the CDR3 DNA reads TGCGCCAGCAGCCCAACTAGGTCCTACAATGAGCAGTTCTTC. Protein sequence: CASSPTRSYNEQFF.

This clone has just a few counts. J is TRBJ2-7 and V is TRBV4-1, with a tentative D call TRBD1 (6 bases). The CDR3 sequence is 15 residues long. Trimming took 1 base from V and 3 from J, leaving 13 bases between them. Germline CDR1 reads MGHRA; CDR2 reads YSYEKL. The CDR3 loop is CASSQGTGKGYEQYF. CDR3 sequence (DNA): TGCGCCAGCAGCCAAGGCACAGGGAAGGGCTACGAGCAGTACTTC.

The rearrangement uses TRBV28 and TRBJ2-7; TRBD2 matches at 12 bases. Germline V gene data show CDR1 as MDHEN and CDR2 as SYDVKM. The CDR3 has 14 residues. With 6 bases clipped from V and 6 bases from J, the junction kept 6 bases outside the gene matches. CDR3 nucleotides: TGTGCCAGCAGGCTAGCGGGAGGGCCTGGCGAGCAGTACTTC. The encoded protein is CASRLAGGPGEQYF.

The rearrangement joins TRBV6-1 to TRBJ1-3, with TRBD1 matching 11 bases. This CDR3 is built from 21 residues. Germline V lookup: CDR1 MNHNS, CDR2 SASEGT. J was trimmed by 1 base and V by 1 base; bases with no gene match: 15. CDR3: CASSEVLSGTGGSKSGNTIYF. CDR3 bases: TGTGCCAGCAGTGAAGTTCTATCAGGGACAGGGGGAAGTAAATCTGGAAACACCATATATTTT.

The CDR3 DNA reads as TGTGCCAGCAGCCCATTAGGCGGGAGGTCTAATGAGCAGTTCTTC. Translating it yields CASSPLGGRSNEQFF. The rearrangement joins TRBV14 to TRBJ2-1; TRBD2 aligns across 8 bases. The V gene end was trimmed by 4 bases and the J gene end by 7 bases; junction bases not matched to a gene: 9. The germline V gene has CDR1 SGHDN and CDR2 FVKESK. CDR3 length: 15 residues.

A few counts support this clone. The CDR3 region is CASSLQHHSYEQYF. In nucleotides, the CDR3 is TGTGCCAGCAGCTTACAACACCATTCCTACGAGCAGTACTTC. V is TRBV7-2 and J is TRBJ2-7; D is undetermined. The CDR3 runs 14 residues. Germline lookup yields CDR1 SGHTA and CDR2 FQGNSA. Trimming took 2 bases from V and 1 from J, leaving 9 bases between them.

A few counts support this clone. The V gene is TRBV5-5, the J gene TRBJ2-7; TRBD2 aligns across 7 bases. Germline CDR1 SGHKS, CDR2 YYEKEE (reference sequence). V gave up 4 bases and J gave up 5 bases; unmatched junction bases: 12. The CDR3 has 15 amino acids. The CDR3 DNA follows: TGTGCCAGCAGCCCCATTGGGGCGGGAGCCAACGAGCAGTACTTC. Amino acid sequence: CASSPIGAGANEQYF.

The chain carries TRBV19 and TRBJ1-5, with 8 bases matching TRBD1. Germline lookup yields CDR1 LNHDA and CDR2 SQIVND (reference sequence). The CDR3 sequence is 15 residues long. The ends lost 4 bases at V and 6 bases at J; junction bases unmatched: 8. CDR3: CASSTLGQGAQPQHF. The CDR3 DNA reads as TGTGCCAGTAGTACCTTAGGACAGGGTGCTCAGCCCCAGCATTTT.

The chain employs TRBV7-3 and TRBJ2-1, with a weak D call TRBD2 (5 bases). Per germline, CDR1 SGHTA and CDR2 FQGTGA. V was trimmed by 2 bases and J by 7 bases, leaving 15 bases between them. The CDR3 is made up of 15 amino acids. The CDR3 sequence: CASSLSVREMNEQFF. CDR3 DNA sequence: TGTGCCAGCAGCTTATCTGTACGGGAAATGAATGAGCAGTTCTTC. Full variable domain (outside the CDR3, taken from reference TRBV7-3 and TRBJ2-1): GAGVSQTPSNKVTEKGKYVELRCDPISGHTALYWYRQSLGQGPEFLIYFQGTGAADDSGLPNDRFFAVRPEGSVSTLKIQRTERGDSAVYLCASSLSVREMNEQFFGPGTRLTVL.

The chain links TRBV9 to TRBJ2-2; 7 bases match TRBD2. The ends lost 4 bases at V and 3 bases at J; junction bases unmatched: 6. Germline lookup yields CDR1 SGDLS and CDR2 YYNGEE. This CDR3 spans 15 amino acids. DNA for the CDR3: TGTGCCAGCAGCCCTTGGACTAGTCACACCGGGGAGCTGTTTTTT. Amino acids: CASSPWTSHTGELFF.

The CDR3 DNA reads TGTGCCAGCAGTGACGGGACTACCCCAAACGAGCAGTACTTC. Translation gives CASSDGTTPNEQYF. V gene TRBV6-1 combines with J gene TRBJ2-7; 7 positions match TRBD2. V lost 3 bases, J lost 5 bases, and 7 bases stayed unmatched. Germline-derived CDR1 and CDR2 are MNHNS and SASEGT. The CDR3 runs to 14 residues.

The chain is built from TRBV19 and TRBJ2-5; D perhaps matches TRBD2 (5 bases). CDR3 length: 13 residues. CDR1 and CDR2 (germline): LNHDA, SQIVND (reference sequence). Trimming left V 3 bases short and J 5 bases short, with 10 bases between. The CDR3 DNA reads TGTGCCAGTAGTATGGAGGTTTCGGAGACCCAGTACTTC. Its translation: CASSMEVSETQYF.

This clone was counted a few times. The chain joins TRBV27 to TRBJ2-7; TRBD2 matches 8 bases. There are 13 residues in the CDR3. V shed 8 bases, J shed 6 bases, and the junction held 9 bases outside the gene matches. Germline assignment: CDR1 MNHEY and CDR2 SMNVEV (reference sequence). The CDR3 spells CASLAGSSGEQYF. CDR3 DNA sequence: TGTGCCAGCTTAGCGGGATCGTCGGGCGAGCAGTACTTC.

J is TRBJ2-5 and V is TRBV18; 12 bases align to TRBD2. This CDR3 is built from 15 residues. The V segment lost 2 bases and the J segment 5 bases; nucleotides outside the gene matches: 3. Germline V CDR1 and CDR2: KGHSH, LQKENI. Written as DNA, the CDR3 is TGTGCCAGCTCACCATCACTAGCGGGAGGCGAGACCCAGTACTTC. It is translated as CASSPSLAGGETQYF.